The clone carrying this T cell receptor beta chain occurred a few times. Its matching antigen is unknown. Trimming removed 2 bases from V and 8 bases from J; junction bases left unmatched: 12. CDR1 SGHNT and CDR2 YYREEE come from the germline V gene (reference sequence). The CDR3 extends over 16 amino acids. The sample comes from a study of T cell repertoires in cytomegalovirus infection. Study-wide context: Matching HLA type and CMV infection were both indicated by public TCR beta signatures.

MiXCR, run by TCRdb on the reads, gives a single entry per CDR3 protein. The sample contains 900,000 to 950,000 distinct CDR3 sequences, around 30% of which appear only once. The V gene is TRBV5-4, the J gene TRBJ2-1; 8 positions match TRBD1. The sequenced sample was cultured CD8+ T cells from PBMCs, obtained from culture after CMV antigen stimulation. This sequence originates from a human donor in good health (CMV status not recorded). Some clones in this sample may be carry-over from other donors' samples. The CDR3 loop is CASSLIGWTGYDEQFF. The CDR3, as DNA: TGTGCCAGCAGCTTAATTGGCTGGACAGGGTACGATGAGCAGTTCTTC.